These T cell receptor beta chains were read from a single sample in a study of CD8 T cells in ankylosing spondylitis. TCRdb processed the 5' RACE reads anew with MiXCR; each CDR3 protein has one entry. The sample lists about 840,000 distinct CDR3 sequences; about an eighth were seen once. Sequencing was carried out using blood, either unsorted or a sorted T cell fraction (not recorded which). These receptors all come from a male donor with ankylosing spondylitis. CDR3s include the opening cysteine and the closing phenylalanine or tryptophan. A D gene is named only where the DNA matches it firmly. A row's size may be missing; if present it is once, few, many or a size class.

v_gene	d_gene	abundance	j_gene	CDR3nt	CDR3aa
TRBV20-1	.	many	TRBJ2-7	TGCAGTGCTAGAATCGTGGGTTTGTACGAGCAGTACTTC	CSARIVGLYEQYF
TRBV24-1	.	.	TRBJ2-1	TGTGCCACCAGTGATTTTGGCCGATCGACGGGATCCTACAATGAGCAGTTCTTC	CATSDFGRSTGSYNEQFF
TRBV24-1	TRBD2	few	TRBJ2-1	TGTGCCACCAGTGATCAAGCGGGGGCAAGAGGGAATGAGCAGTTCTTC	CATSDQAGARGNEQFF
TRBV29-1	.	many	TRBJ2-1	TGCAGCGTTGAAGACGGTGGGGGCGTCTACAATGAGCAGTTCTTC	CSVEDGGGVYNEQFF
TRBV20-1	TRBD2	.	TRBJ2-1	TGCAGTGCTAGAGGCGATGCGGGGGGGTTACAAAGTGAGCAGTTCTTC	CSARGDAGGLQSEQFF
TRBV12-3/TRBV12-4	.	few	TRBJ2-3	TGTGCCAGCAGTTTAGCTGTGGGGCCAGATACGCAGTATTTT	CASSLAVGPDTQYF
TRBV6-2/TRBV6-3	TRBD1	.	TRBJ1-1	TGTGCCAGCAGTTACTATAGGACAGGGTACACTGAAGCTTTCTTT	CASSYYRTGYTEAFF
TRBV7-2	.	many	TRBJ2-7	TGTGCCAGCGGTACCTACGAGCAGTACTTC	CASGTYEQYF
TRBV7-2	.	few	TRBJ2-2	TGTGCCAGCAGCTCATTTAGCGTAATGAACACCGGGGAGCTGTTTTTT	CASSSFSVMNTGELFF
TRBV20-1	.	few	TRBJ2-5	TGCAGTGCTAGTGATGGGCAGAATCCAGGGTGGACCCAGTACTTC	CSASDGQNPGWTQYF
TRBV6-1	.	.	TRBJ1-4	TGTGCCAGCAGTAGAGGGCCCAACTTTGGGCTGTTTTTT	CASSRGPNFGLFF
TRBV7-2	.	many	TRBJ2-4	TGTGCCAGCATCGACGTCCTAGCCAAAAACATTCAGTACTTC	CASIDVLAKNIQYF
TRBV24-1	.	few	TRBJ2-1	TGTGCCACCAGTGTCAGGGACGGGCGCCGCGACAATGAGCAGTTCTTC	CATSVRDGRRDNEQFF
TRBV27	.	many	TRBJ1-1	TGTGCCAGCAGTTCACCCTTTGAAGGCGGGGAAGCTTTCTTT	CASSSPFEGGEAFF
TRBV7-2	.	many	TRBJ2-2	TGTGCCAGCAGAGGGCTCCTGGCCGGGGAGCTGTTTTTT	CASRGLLAGELFF
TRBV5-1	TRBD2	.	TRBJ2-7	TGCGCCAGCAGACTAGCGGGAGGGAGCTCCTACGAGCAGTACTTC	CASRLAGGSSYEQYF
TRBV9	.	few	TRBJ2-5	TGTGCCAGCAGCCCAAGGATGGTAGAGACCCAGTACTTC	CASSPRMVETQYF
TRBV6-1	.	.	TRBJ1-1	TGTGCCAGCAGTGTCAGCTATAACACTGAAGCTTTCTTT	CASSVSYNTEAFF
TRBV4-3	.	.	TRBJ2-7	TGCGCCAGCAGCCAAGATCTGGCCGGATCTGAGCAGTACTTC	CASSQDLAGSEQYF
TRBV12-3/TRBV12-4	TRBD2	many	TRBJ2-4	TGTGCCAGCAGGGCCGGGACTAGCAGAGTACAGTACTTC	CASRAGTSRVQYF
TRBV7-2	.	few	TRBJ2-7	TGTGCCAGCAGCTTAGTGAGCGTCAGCTCCTACGAGCAGTACTTC	CASSLVSVSSYEQYF
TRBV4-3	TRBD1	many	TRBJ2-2	TGCGCCAGCAGCCCAAGCCCCCCGACAGGGGACGAGGAGCTGTTTTTT	CASSPSPPTGDEELFF
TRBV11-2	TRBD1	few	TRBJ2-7	TGTGCCAGCAGCTTACCCTACGGACAGGGTCACGAGCAGTACTTC	CASSLPYGQGHEQYF
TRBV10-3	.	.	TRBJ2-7	TGTGCCATCAGTGGGGGAGGAAGGCTATACGAGCAGTACTTC	CAISGGGRLYEQYF
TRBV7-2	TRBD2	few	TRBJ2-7	TGTGCCAGCAGCAGTTCCACTAGCGCGCCCTCCTACGAGCAGTACTTC	CASSSSTSAPSYEQYF
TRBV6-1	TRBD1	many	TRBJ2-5	TGTGCCAGCAGACAGGGGACAGTGACAGAGACCCAGTACTTC	CASRQGTVTETQYF